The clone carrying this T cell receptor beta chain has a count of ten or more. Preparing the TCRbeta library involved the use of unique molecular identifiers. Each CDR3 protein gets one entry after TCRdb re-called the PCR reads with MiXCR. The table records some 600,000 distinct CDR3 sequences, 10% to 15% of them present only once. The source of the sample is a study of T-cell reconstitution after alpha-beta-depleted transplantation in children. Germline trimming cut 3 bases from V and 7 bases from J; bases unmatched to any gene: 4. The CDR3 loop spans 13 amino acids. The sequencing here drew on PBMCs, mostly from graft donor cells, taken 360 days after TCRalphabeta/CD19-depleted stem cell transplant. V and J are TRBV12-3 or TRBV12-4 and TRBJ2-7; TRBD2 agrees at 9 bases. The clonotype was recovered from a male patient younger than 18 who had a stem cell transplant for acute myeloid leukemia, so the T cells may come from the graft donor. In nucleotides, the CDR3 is TGTGCCAGCAGTTTTTCGGCGGGAGGGGAGCAGTACTTC. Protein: CASSFSAGGEQYF.